Below, one T cell receptor beta chain is given with its context. Its target is unknown. The CDR3 loop spans 17 amino acids. Trimming pared 5 bases from V and 2 bases from J, leaving 19 bases between. The germline V gene encodes CDR1 SGHVS and CDR2 FNYEAQ. The data derive from a study of OX40 agonist ivuxolimab in advanced cancers. Whole-study results and caveats: With doses of 0.1-3.0 mg/kg, partial responders showed among the lowest clonal expansion.

Sequencing was performed with immunoSEQ multiplex PCR; in TCRdb, only in-frame clones are kept and a portion is missing. The data hold fewer than 25,000 clones, with around 67% observed a single time. The material was CD4+ or CD8+ T cells sorted from blood, obtained in a trial of the OX40 agonist ivuxolimab. The origin of this receptor is an adult with an advanced solid tumor such as melanoma, head and neck, liver or kidney cancer. V and J are TRBV7-6 and TRBJ2-1; D is perhaps TRBD1 (7 bases). This chain's CDR3 is CASSRGTAIYTYNEQFF. In DNA form, the CDR3 reads TGTGCCAGCAGCCGCGGGACAGCAATTTACACCTACAATGAGCAGTTCTTC. The full variable domain, its missing parts supplied by reference TRBV7-6 and TRBJ2-1, is GAGVSQSPRYKVTKRGQDVALRCDPISGHVSLYWYRQALGQGPEFLTYFNYEAQQDKSGLPNDRFSAERPEGSISTLTIQRTEQRDSAMYRCASSRGTAIYTYNEQFFGPGTRLTVL.